The 8 T cell receptor beta chains below were found in one sample sequenced in a study of T cell repertoires in cytomegalovirus infection. TCRdb re-called the reads through MiXCR, storing one row per CDR3 protein. The table records hundreds of thousands of distinct CDR3 sequences, 33% of them present only once. No antigen has been assigned to these receptors. Sequenced material: cultured PBMCs, taken from culture after CMV antigen stimulation. All receptors come from a human donor in good health (CMV status not recorded). Some clones in this sample may be carry-over from other donors' samples.

This clonotype was seen ten or more times. This sequence joins TRBV20-1 and TRBJ1-5, with D uncertain. CDR3 length equals 14 residues. V was shortened by 1 base and J by 0 bases, with 7 bases between the two germline ends. Germline values: CDR1 DFQATT, CDR2 SNEGSKA (reference sequence). In nucleotides, the CDR3 is TGCAGTGCTAGAGGTCGTAATAGCAATCAGCCCCAGCATTTT. This codes for CSARGRNSNQPQHF.

This clonotype was detected a few times. J is TRBJ2-2 and V is TRBV12-3 or TRBV12-4; no definite D call. The CDR3 has 13 residues. The V end was cut by 6 bases, the J end by 7 bases, with 12 bases between. In DNA, the CDR3 is TGTGCCAGCAGCTCTACTGTCGGCGGGGAGCTGTTTTTT. Amino acids: CASSSTVGGELFF.

CDR3 residues: CASSSRPGLQYF. CDR3 nucleotides: TGTGCCAGCAGCTCCAGGCCGGGACTCCAGTACTTC. The chain links TRBV7-2 to TRBJ2-4, with TRBD2 as a possible D gene (6 bases). This CDR3 spans 12 amino acids. Germline V CDR1 and CDR2: SGHTA, FQGNSA. V lost 4 bases, J lost 13 bases, and 14 bases lay in between.

This clonotype was counted between two and nine times. V is TRBV12-3 or TRBV12-4 and J is TRBJ1-6, with 7 bases lining up with TRBD1. The CDR3 runs 15 residues. With 2 bases clipped from V and 6 bases from J, the junction kept 4 bases outside the gene matches. The CDR3, as DNA: TGTGCCAGCAGTTTAAGGGGACAGAGTAATTCACCCCTCCACTTT. Amino acids: CASSLRGQSNSPLHF.

This clonotype was counted only a few times. V usage is TRBV4-1 and J usage is TRBJ2-2; a possible D gene is TRBD2 (5 bases). V was pared by 1 base and J by 6 bases, with 9 bases between. CDR3 length: 14 residues. In germline, CDR1 is MGHRA, CDR2 YSYEKL. This CDR3 is CASSQVLAPGELFF. The CDR3 region has the DNA TGCGCCAGCAGCCAAGTTCTAGCTCCCGGGGAGCTGTTTTTT.

In this sample, this clonotype turned up many times. The chain carries TRBV7-8 and TRBJ1-5; D might be TRBD1 (6 bases). Trimming pared 0 bases from V and 5 bases from J, leaving 11 bases between. CDR3 length: 15 residues. CDR1 and CDR2 from the germline V gene are SGHVS and FQNEAQ. The CDR3 spells CASSLAFAGDQPQHF. The CDR3 nucleotides read TGTGCCAGCAGCTTAGCGTTTGCAGGGGATCAGCCCCAGCATTTT.

This clonotype was observed a handful of times. The chain carries TRBV12-5 and TRBJ2-5, with D possibly TRBD2 on 6 matching bases. Germline lookup yields CDR1 LGHNT and CDR2 FRNRAP. This CDR3 has 15 residues. V lost 4 bases to trimming and J lost 7 bases, with 19 bases between them. CDR3 protein: CASGSSAREPTTQYF. The CDR3 DNA reads TGTGCTAGTGGTTCCTCCGCCCGGGAGCCGACGACCCAGTACTTC. Drawing the rest from reference TRBV12-5 and TRBJ2-5, the complete variable domain is DARVTQTPRHKVTEMGQEVTMRCQPILGHNTVFWYRQTMMQGLELLAYFRNRAPLDDSGMPKDRFSAEMPDATLATLKIQPSEPRDSAVYFCASGSSAREPTTQYFGPGTRLLVL.

This clonotype was picked up many times. The V call is TRBV7-2, the J call TRBJ2-7; 9 positions agree with TRBD2. With V trimmed by 4 bases and J by 3 bases, 16 bases remained unmatched. The CDR3 length is 18 residues. Per germline, CDR1 SGHTA and CDR2 FQGNSA. DNA for the CDR3: TGTGCCAGCAGCTCACACGGTGGGATAGCGGGAGATGGCTACGAGCAGTACTTC. This codes for CASSSHGGIAGDGYEQYF.